Listed here are 19 T cell receptor delta chains from one sample, sequenced in a study of delta chains in infants with herpesvirus infections. TCR cDNA was made from PBMC RNA with gamma- and delta-chain-specific primers. TCRdb reapplied CATT to the RT-PCR reads. Here the sample spans over a thousand delta-chain clones, around a third being singletons. The sample was peripheral blood, taken at time point 2 of longitudinal follow-up. These receptor sequences come from a human donor who was a Ugandan infant, either HIV-exposed or HIV-unexposed (not recorded which).

Regarding this clone: Only one base separates this from a far larger clonotype, so it likely reflects a read error. DNA for the CDR3: TGTGCTTATTGGGGGTTACCTATCAACTGGGGGATACCGAACACCGATAAACTCATCTTT. Its translation: CAYWGLPINWGIPNTDKLIF. V usage is TRAV38-2/DV8 and J usage is TRDJ1; 12 bases are shared with TRDD3. The germline gives CDR1 TSESDYY, CDR2 QEAYKQQN. The CDR3 covers 20 residues. V lost 7 bases to trimming and J lost 0 bases; unmatched junction nucleotides: 19.

By its share, this clone is medium-sized. The V gene is TRDV1, the J gene TRDJ1, with 9 bases aligning to TRDD3. The CDR3 runs 24 residues. Trimming at V came to 3 bases and at J to 0 bases, leaving 29 bases not matched to a gene. Germline CDR1 is TSWWSYY and CDR2 is QGS. The CDR3 region is CALGDLWVVFLRPGGDTYTDKLIF. CDR3 sequence (DNA): TGTGCTCTTGGGGACCTTTGGGTCGTCTTCCTCCGGCCAGGGGGGGATACATACACCGATAAACTCATCTTT.

By its share, this clone is medium-sized. This chain uses TRDV1 with TRDJ1; a weak D match, TRDD3 (6 bases). Germline V lookup: CDR1 TSWWSYY, CDR2 QGS. The V and J ends lost 2 bases and 0 bases respectively, with 25 bases between them. The length of the CDR3 is 20 residues. This CDR3 is CALGEWVSIGGWGYTDKLIF. In DNA form, the CDR3 reads TGTGCTCTTGGGGAATGGGTTTCTATAGGGGGGTGGGGATACACCGATAAACTCATCTTT.

This clone was detected only a few times. This sequence is one base from a far larger clone and is likely a read error. This sequence joins TRDV2 and TRDJ2; TRDD3 matches at 9 bases. The length of the CDR3 is 21 residues. Per the germline V gene, CDR1 is GEAIGNYY and CDR2 is EKD. CDR3 loop: CAGDASFPTGGSLALTAQLFF. DNA for the CDR3: TGTGCCGGTGACGCCTCTTTCCCTACTGGGGGAAGTTTAGCTTTGACAGCACAACTCTTCTTT.

This clone is large by share. The rearrangement links TRDV1 to TRDJ1; 9 nucleotides agree with TRDD3. Unmatched junction bases numbered 12, after V lost 1 base and J lost 0 bases. The germline gives CDR1 TSWWSYY, CDR2 QGS. This CDR3 contains 19 residues. The CDR3 loop reads CALGEPTPHLGDYTDKLIF. In DNA, the CDR3 is TGTGCTCTTGGGGAACCCACACCTCATCTGGGGGATTACACCGATAAACTCATCTTT.

Turning to this clone: A read error is possible here, since a much larger clone lies one base away. This specimen includes other DNA sequences encoding the same CDR3. The chain has TRDV1 and TRDJ1; TRDD3 agrees at 8 bases. Losses at the gene ends were 0 bases for V and 0 bases for J; bases not matched to a gene: 15. In germline, CDR1 is TSWWSYY, CDR2 QGS. CDR3 size: 20 residues. The CDR3 DNA sequence: TGTGCTCTTGGGGAACTAGGGAGTCTACGCCGGGGGATAGACACCGATAAACTCATCTTT. Amino acid sequence: CALGELGSLRRGIDTDKLIF.

This rearrangement joins TRDV1 to TRDJ1; no definite D call. The length of the CDR3 is 14 residues. Germline V gene lookup returns CDR1 TSWWSYY and CDR2 QGS. V lost 1 base to trimming and J lost 0 bases, with 6 bases between them. The CDR3 loop reads CALGERSYTDKLIF. As DNA, the CDR3 is TGTGCTCTTGGGGAACGAAGTTACACCGATAAACTCATCTTT.

The chain recombines TRDV1 with TRDJ1, with a tentative D call TRDD3 (6 bases). The CDR3 contains 21 residues. Germline CDR1 reads TSWWSYY; CDR2 reads QGS. V was shortened by 3 bases and J by 0 bases, with 29 bases between the two germline ends. This CDR3 reads CALGDIIYSRWLGKNTDKLIF. In nucleotides, the CDR3 is TGTGCTCTTGGGGATATTATTTATTCCCGCTGGCTGGGGAAAAACACCGATAAACTCATCTTT.

The genes are TRDV1 and TRDJ1, with D possibly being TRDD3 (5 bases). This CDR3 comprises 19 residues. V dropped 1 base and J dropped 7 bases, with 28 bases sitting between them. CDR1 TSWWSYY and CDR2 QGS come from the germline V gene. The CDR3 protein is CALGEPAVGDTNAGTKLIF. For the CDR3, the DNA is TGTGCTCTTGGGGAACCTGCGGTAGGTGATACTAACGCGGGCACTAAACTCATCTTT.

This clone turned up a few times. The chain couples TRDV3 to TRDJ1, with 9 bases that match TRDD3. V lost 4 bases, J lost 6 bases, and 15 bases stayed unmatched. The CDR3 totals 15 residues. Germline lookup yields CDR1 TVYSNPD and CDR2 GDNSRS (reference sequence). The CDR3 region is CASGVGDIRRNKLIF. The CDR3 bases are TGTGCCTCTGGTGTGGGGGATATTCGCCGTAATAAACTCATCTTT.

By share of the sample, this clone is large (0.1 to 1%). The V gene is TRDV2, the J gene TRDJ1; TRDD3 matches 9 bases. This CDR3 is 15 amino acids long. With V trimmed by 6 bases and J by 1 base, 8 bases remained unmatched. CDR1 is GEAIGNYY, CDR2 EKD, per germline. The CDR3 sequence is CACCNQGDTTDKLIF. CDR3 DNA: TGTGCCTGTTGTAATCAGGGGGATACCACCGATAAACTCATCTTT.

This clone counts as large (0.1 to 1%). The gene calls are TRDV1 and TRDJ1, with TRDD3 identical over 10 bases. CDR1 is TSWWSYY and CDR2 is QGS in the germline V gene. J lost 2 bases, V lost 0 bases, and 18 bases had no gene match. This CDR3 has 21 amino acids. CDR3 nucleotide sequence: TGTGCTCTTGGGGAACTGGGAGAAGGGGGATACGCTAAGTGTCTGACCGATAAACTCATCTTT. It translates to CALGELGEGGYAKCLTDKLIF.

Details on this clone: Only one base separates this from a far larger clonotype, so it likely reflects a read error. This chain connects TRDV1 to TRDJ1, with 12 nucleotides matching TRDD3. Germline-derived CDR1 and CDR2 are TSWWSYY and QGS. The CDR3 covers 22 residues. Unmatched junction bases numbered 19, after V lost 2 bases and J lost 0 bases. The CDR3 sequence is CALGEIDSSWGIRIPNTDKLIF. The CDR3 DNA reads TGTGCTCTTGGGGAAATCGACTCTTCCTGGGGGATACGCATCCCAAACACCGATAAACTCATCTTT.

This clone is deemed large. This chain uses TRDV1 with TRDJ1; D call uncertain. V was shortened by 7 bases and J by 2 bases, with 14 bases between the two germline ends. The CDR3 is 14 amino acids. Per germline, CDR1 TSWWSYY and CDR2 QGS. CDR3 bases: TGTGCTCTTGCCCCCCGGTTTAGGACCGATAAACTCATCTTT. Translation: CALAPRFRTDKLIF.

This clone is large in the sample. The CDR3 bases are TGTGCAGCAAGCGAGCCTTCCTCCTTAGTATTCCTTACTGAGACGAAGTACACCGATAAACTCATCTTT. Translated: CAASEPSSLVFLTETKYTDKLIF. V and J are TRAV29/DV5 and TRDJ1; 7 bases match TRDD2. Germline values: CDR1 NSMFDY, CDR2 ISSIKDK. Trimming cost V 0 bases and J 0 bases; bases outside gene matches: 29. This CDR3 is 23 amino acids long.

This clone appeared a few times. This likely traces to a read error, being one base from a far larger clone. The chain has TRDV1 and TRDJ1; 10 bases agree with TRDD3. The CDR3 has 18 residues. Losses at the gene ends were 5 bases for V and 3 bases for J; bases not matched to a gene: 15. Looked up from germline, CDR1 is TSWWSYY and CDR2 is QGS. CDR3 protein: CALGFAPYWGMDADKLIF. DNA for the CDR3: TGTGCTCTTGGGTTCGCTCCGTACTGGGGGATGGACGCCGATAAACTCATCTTT.

The V call is TRDV1, the J call TRDJ2; maybe TRDD3 (5 bases). The CDR3 is 16 residues long. The V end lost 1 base, the J end lost 5 bases, and 14 bases lay between the germline ends. In germline, CDR1 is TSWWSYY, CDR2 QGS. The CDR3 region is CALGEPDGDGTAQLFF. CDR3 nucleotides: TGTGCTCTTGGGGAACCCGATGGGGACGGTACAGCACAACTCTTCTTT.

On this clone itself: This sequence may be a read error, since a much larger clone differs from it by one base. J is TRDJ1 and V is TRDV1, with a possible D match to TRDD3 (6 bases). The germline V and J ends were trimmed by 3 bases and 2 bases, with 22 bases remaining between them. The germline gives CDR1 TSWWSYY, CDR2 QGS. The CDR3 is 18 residues long. The CDR3 coding sequence is TGTGCTCTTGGGGATCCATGCAAAGTCGCTGGGGCTACCGATAAACTCATCTTT. Translated: CALGDPCKVAGATDKLIF.

As to this clone: A far larger clone lies a single base away; this is likely a read error. The CDR3 spells CAFKTLSDSDKLIF. The CDR3 nucleotides read TGTGCCTTCAAGACCCTTTCGGACTCCGATAAACTCATCTTT. The rearrangement links TRDV3 to TRDJ1; D remains ambiguous. The CDR3 covers 14 residues. V lost 3 bases, J lost 3 bases, and 17 bases lay in between. Germline V gives CDR1 TVYSNPD, CDR2 GDNSRS (reference sequence).